Below are 6 T cell receptor beta chains sequenced from a single sample in a study of blood T cell repertoires in COVID-19. Here immunoSEQ multiplex PCR was the method, and the copy in TCRdb shows in-frame clones only, minus some. The data hold about 220,000 clones, with over 65% observed a single time. Material for sequencing was PBMCs or T cells enriched from blood (not recorded which). The receptors come from a woman in her fifties or sixties who had recovered from COVID-19.

This rearrangement joins TRBV19 to TRBJ2-7; possible D gene TRBD1, 7 bases. CDR1 and CDR2 (germline): LNHDA, SQIVND (reference sequence). This CDR3 has 14 amino acids. With 5 bases removed from V and 5 bases from J, the gap between germline ends came to 16 bases. The CDR3 bases are TGTGCCAGTAGTGGAGGGGGCGAAGTCCACGAGCAGTACTTC. This codes for CASSGGGEVHEQYF.

The V call is TRBV11-2, the J call TRBJ2-7; 9 nucleotides align to TRBD2. Trimming took 2 bases from V and 0 from J; bases not matched to a gene: 8. The CDR3 is made up of 17 amino acids. Germline loops: CDR1 SGHAT, CDR2 FQNNGV. CDR3 amino acids: CASSLRPSGALSYEQYF. Written as DNA, the CDR3 is TGTGCCAGCAGCTTAAGGCCTAGCGGGGCCCTCTCCTACGAGCAGTACTTC.

This sequence joins TRBV20-1 and TRBJ2-5; TRBD2 matches at 16 bases. Germline lookup yields CDR1 DFQATT and CDR2 SNEGSKA (reference sequence). This CDR3 spans 17 amino acids. V trimming: 3 bases; J trimming: 5 bases; junction bases outside the gene matches: 9. The CDR3 loop reads CSASRGTSGRAGETQYF. The CDR3 DNA follows: TGCAGTGCTAGTCGGGGGACTAGCGGGAGGGCCGGGGAGACCCAGTACTTC.

The CDR3 bases are TGTGCCAGCTCACTACTTGGGGAGGACGGTGGCTACACCTTC. Its translation is CASSLLGEDGGYTF. The chain uses TRBV18 and TRBJ1-2; D call uncertain. The V gene lost 4 bases and the J gene lost 7 bases, with 16 bases spanning the gap. This CDR3 has 14 amino acids. CDR1 is KGHSH, CDR2 LQKENI, per germline.

The genes are TRBV21-1 and TRBJ1-1. TRBV21-1 is noted as a pseudogene. The CDR3 is 13 amino acids. The CDR3: CASSKGGGPRTFF. CDR3 in DNA: TGTGCCAGCAGCAAAGGGGGGGGGCCGAGGACTTTCTTT.

The chain has TRBV10-3 and TRBJ2-1; perhaps TRBD2 as D (7 bases). CDR1 and CDR2 (germline): ENHRY, SYGVKD. The CDR3 has 16 residues. Trimming shortened V by 1 base and J by 2 bases, and 12 bases separated the two germline ends. The CDR3 nucleotides read TGTGCCATCAGTGAGTTATGGGGGGGCCCCTACAATGAGCAGTTCTTC. Residues: CAISELWGGPYNEQFF.